This passage covers 22 T cell receptor beta chains from one sample sequenced in a study of regulatory T cells in long-lasting Graves disease. The time point denotes: persistent/refractory GD, antithyroid drugs over 5 years with positive TRAb. The TCR library was made from RNA extracted from PBMCs. For TCR beta, libraries came from iRepertoire HTBI primers and Arm-PCR of CDR3 regions. TCRdb used MiXCR to reprocess the multiplex PCR reads, holding one entry per CDR3 protein. Of about 310,000 distinct CDR3 sequences listed, roughly a fifth are singletons. The specimen was peripheral blood mononuclear cells (PBMCs), collected when the disease was refractory, from a patient treated with antithyroid drugs. The receptors were gathered from a female donor with Graves disease.

This clonotype was detected only a few times. This chain joins TRBV28 and TRBJ2-2; TRBD2 matches 9 bases. V shed 3 bases and J 1 base; nucleotides not matched to a gene: 9. The CDR3 runs to 18 residues. Germline V lookup: CDR1 MDHEN, CDR2 SYDVKM. The CDR3 DNA reads as TGTGCCAGCAGTTTTGGGGGCCCTAGCGGGGTGAACACCGGGGAGCTGTTTTTT. Translation: CASSFGGPSGVNTGELFF.

The rearrangement uses TRBV5-6 and TRBJ1-1; D not resolved. The germline gives CDR1 SGHDT, CDR2 YYEEEE. The CDR3 sequence is 14 residues long. Between the trimmed V and J ends, which lost 4 bases and 1 base, there was a span of 11 bases. This chain's CDR3 is CASSRGPQNTEAFF. CDR3 in DNA: TGTGCCAGCAGCCGCGGCCCGCAGAACACTGAAGCTTTCTTT.

The rearrangement uses TRBV12-3 or TRBV12-4 and TRBJ2-5; D not certain. The ends were cut back, 2 bases at V and 5 bases at J, with 6 bases in the middle. The CDR3 covers 12 residues. CDR3 sequence reads: CASSLSPETQYF. CDR3 DNA sequence: TGTGCCAGCAGTTTAAGCCCGGAGACCCAGTACTTC.

This sequence joins TRBV7-9 and TRBJ2-5; D possibly corresponds to TRBD1 (6 bases). CDR3 size: 14 residues. From germline, CDR1 is SEHNR and CDR2 FQNEAQ (reference sequence). V lost 7 bases, J lost 3 bases, and 15 bases lay in between. CDR3 protein: CASTPRGLEETQYF. The CDR3 DNA is TGTGCCAGCACCCCCAGGGGCCTTGAAGAGACCCAGTACTTC.

This clonotype was observed many times. The chain carries TRBV7-2 and TRBJ1-4; D remains unclear. Per germline, CDR1 SGHTA and CDR2 FQGNSA. V dropped 0 bases and J dropped 3 bases, with 5 bases sitting between them. CDR3 size: 14 residues. The CDR3 DNA is TGTGCCAGCAGCTTAGCCGGACCTAATGAAAAACTGTTTTTT. Protein product: CASSLAGPNEKLFF. Using reference TRBV7-2 and TRBJ1-4 for the parts outside the CDR3, the full variable domain is GAGVSQSPSNKVTEKGKDVELRCDPISGHTALYWYRQSLGQGLEFLIYFQGNSAPDKSGLPSDRFSAERTGGSVSTLTIQRTQQEDSAVYLCASSLAGPNEKLFFGSGTQLSVL.

This clonotype has at least ten counts. This chain uses TRBV7-2 with TRBJ2-5; D remains unclear. Trimming removed 4 bases at V and 2 bases at J, with 5 bases between. Germline V lookup: CDR1 SGHTA, CDR2 FQGNSA. The CDR3 totals 12 residues. CDR3 amino acids: CASSSYQETQYF. The CDR3 nucleotides read TGTGCCAGCAGCTCCTATCAAGAGACCCAGTACTTC. The variable domain in full, with the rest retrieved from reference TRBV7-2 and TRBJ2-5, is GAGVSQSPSNKVTEKGKDVELRCDPISGHTALYWYRQSLGQGLEFLIYFQGNSAPDKSGLPSDRFSAERTGGSVSTLTIQRTQQEDSAVYLCASSSYQETQYFGPGTRLLVL.

The rearrangement links TRBV10-3 to TRBJ1-5; TRBD1 matches at 7 bases. CDR1 is ENHRY and CDR2 is SYGVKD in the germline V gene. V lost 4 bases, J lost 4 bases, and 4 bases stayed unmatched. The CDR3 spans 14 residues. In nucleotides, the CDR3 is TGTGCCATCAGTGGGACAGGAGAGAATCAGCCCCAGCATTTT. Translated, it gives CAISGTGENQPQHF.

This clonotype turned up a few times. The V and J genes are TRBV27 and TRBJ2-7, with D tentatively TRBD1 (5 bases). This CDR3 spans 13 amino acids. Germline V gene data show CDR1 as MNHEY and CDR2 as SMNVEV (reference sequence). V lost 5 bases, J lost 6 bases, and 14 bases lay in between. CDR3 loop: CASSRTPRVEQYF. In DNA form, the CDR3 reads TGTGCCAGCAGTCGAACACCCAGGGTCGAGCAGTACTTC.

About this clonotype: A much more abundant neighbour one base away suggests this may be a read error. This chain links TRBV7-9 with TRBJ2-7; D is unresolved. CDR3 size: 13 residues. Germline lookup yields CDR1 SEHNR and CDR2 FQNEAQ (reference sequence). The CDR3 reads CASSLFRVYGQYF. The CDR3 nucleotides are TGTGCCAGCAGCTTATTTCGGGTATACGGGCAGTACTTC.

This clonotype was seen at least ten times. The rearrangement links TRBV28 to TRBJ2-7, with D tentatively TRBD1 (5 bases). Trimming took 6 bases from V and 6 from J, leaving 15 bases between them. Germline CDR1 MDHEN, CDR2 SYDVKM. The length of the CDR3 is 13 residues. As DNA, the CDR3 is TGTGCCAGCAGCTATCTTGACAGTGGCGAGCAGTACTTC. Its translation is CASSYLDSGEQYF.

This clonotype was detected only a few times. V and J are TRBV30 and TRBJ2-6; D is undetermined. V lost 0 bases, J lost 0 bases, and 3 bases lay in between. CDR1 GTSNPN and CDR2 SVGIG come from the germline V gene (reference sequence). This CDR3 spans 14 amino acids. The CDR3 sequence is CAWSVFSGANVLTF. In nucleotides, the CDR3 is TGTGCCTGGAGTGTATTCTCTGGGGCCAACGTCCTGACTTTC.

This clonotype came up a few times. The V gene is TRBV3-1, the J gene TRBJ2-2, with D perhaps given as TRBD1 or TRBD2 (5 bases each). Germline assignment: CDR1 LGHDT and CDR2 YNNKEL (reference sequence). The CDR3 runs to 14 residues. V gave up 1 base and J gave up 4 bases, with 7 bases separating them. CDR3 residues: CASSQVGGTGELFF. DNA for the CDR3: TGTGCCAGCAGCCAAGTTGGGGGCACCGGGGAGCTGTTTTTT.

Only a few counts were recorded for this clonotype. The V gene is TRBV7-9, the J gene TRBJ2-5, with 10 positions matching TRBD2. The length of the CDR3 is 15 residues. Looked up from germline, CDR1 is SEHNR and CDR2 is FQNEAQ (reference sequence). V was pared by 3 bases and J by 2 bases, with 3 bases of the junction left unmatched. CDR3 protein: CASSFTSGNQETQYF. In nucleotides, the CDR3 is TGTGCCAGCAGCTTCACTAGCGGGAATCAAGAGACCCAGTACTTC.

This clonotype has more than one count but fewer than ten. This sequence joins TRBV6-2 or TRBV6-3 and TRBJ1-6, with unresolved D. Germline V CDR1 and CDR2: MNHEY, SVGEGT. The germline V and J ends were trimmed by 7 bases and 7 bases, with 11 bases remaining between them. The CDR3 loop spans 13 amino acids. As DNA, the CDR3 is TGTGCCAGCACCATATTTGAGAATTCACCCCTCCACTTT. Its translation is CASTIFENSPLHF.

The genes are TRBV10-3 and TRBJ2-7; 8 nucleotides line up with TRBD1. From germline, CDR1 is ENHRY and CDR2 SYGVKD. CDR3 length: 16 amino acids. Unmatched junction bases numbered 11, after V lost 4 bases and J lost 3 bases. The CDR3 spells CAISGQLGTGNYEQYF. The CDR3 DNA follows: TGTGCCATCAGTGGACAACTCGGGACAGGCAACTACGAGCAGTACTTC.

This clonotype was recorded many times. The chain combines TRBV11-1 with TRBJ2-1; 10 positions agree with TRBD1. This CDR3 spans 17 amino acids. Germline loops: CDR1 SGHAT, CDR2 FQDESV (reference sequence). J lost 5 bases, V lost 4 bases, and 11 bases had no gene match. The CDR3 loop is CASSSPRDRGEDNEQFF. CDR3 coding DNA: TGTGCCAGCAGCTCCCCGCGGGACAGGGGAGAAGACAATGAGCAGTTCTTC.

As concerns this clonotype: This sequence may be a read error, since a much larger clone differs from it by one base. The CDR3 region has the DNA TGTGCCAGCAGCCCCCGGACCTATCCTGGCGGGCAGTACTTC. Amino acid sequence: CASSPRTYPGGQYF. The V gene is TRBV3-1, the J gene TRBJ2-7; unclear D gene. CDR1 LGHDT and CDR2 YNNKEL come from the germline V gene (reference sequence). V was trimmed by 4 bases and J by 9 bases, leaving 19 bases between them. The CDR3 totals 14 residues.

This clonotype was seen many times. The rearrangement uses TRBV20-1 and TRBJ1-1, with a weak D call TRBD1 (5 bases). The V gene's germline CDR1 is DFQATT and CDR2 SNEGSKA (reference sequence). The CDR3 has 13 residues. V was shortened by 0 bases and J by 6 bases, with 11 bases between the two germline ends. The CDR3: CSAREGGRAEAFF. CDR3 DNA sequence: TGCAGTGCTAGAGAGGGGGGGAGGGCTGAAGCTTTCTTT.

This chain uses TRBV20-1 with TRBJ1-2; D is ambiguous. This CDR3 has 13 amino acids. Germline loops: CDR1 DFQATT, CDR2 SNEGSKA (reference sequence). The ends were cut back, 6 bases at V and 4 bases at J, with 15 bases in the middle. Written as DNA, the CDR3 is TGCAGTGCCACCGTCGAGCTCGCCTATGGCTACACCTTC. Translation: CSATVELAYGYTF.

This clonotype was observed many times. V is TRBV7-8 and J is TRBJ1-1; maybe TRBD1 (6 bases). In germline, CDR1 is SGHVS, CDR2 FQNEAQ. The V gene lost 1 base and the J gene lost 4 bases, with 16 bases spanning the gap. This CDR3 has 16 residues. Here the CDR3 reads CASSLDVLTGGTEAFF. The CDR3 nucleotides are TGTGCCAGCAGCTTAGATGTGCTGACAGGAGGCACTGAAGCTTTCTTT.

This clonotype was counted many times. This rearrangement joins TRBV7-2 to TRBJ1-5; D perhaps matches TRBD1 (5 bases). Per germline, CDR1 SGHTA and CDR2 FQGNSA. Trimming stripped 2 bases from V and 3 bases from J, with 14 bases between. The CDR3 extends over 16 amino acids. The CDR3 nucleotides are TGTGCCAGCAGCTTATTCTGGGACGTTGCCAATCAGCCCCAGCATTTT. Protein: CASSLFWDVANQPQHF.

This clonotype showed up just a few times. This chain connects TRBV19 to TRBJ2-5; 9 bases match TRBD2. The CDR3 runs 16 residues. V was pared by 6 bases and J by 1 base, with 9 bases of the junction left unmatched. Germline CDR1 reads LNHDA; CDR2 reads SQIVND (reference sequence). The chain's CDR3 is CASSTGLAHIQETQYF. CDR3 in DNA: TGTGCCAGTAGCACCGGACTAGCGCATATCCAAGAGACCCAGTACTTC.